This TCR beta chain was observed in a study of blood T cells in healthy people across ages. The CDR3 is 16 amino acids. V lost 3 bases, J lost 0 bases, and 6 bases stayed unmatched. Germline loops: CDR1 SGHTA, CDR2 FQGTGA. It was with a sample-barcoded 5' primer and a J-beta primer mix that a second PCR of roughly 7 to 11 cycles was run. Via MiXCR, TCRdb re-called the 5' RACE reads, giving one row per CDR3 protein. The sample includes approximately 760,000 distinct CDR3 sequences, 25% of them seen just once. These data were also reused for a study on T cells of mothers and their children.

The sequenced sample consisted of blood. This rearrangement joins TRBV7-3 to TRBJ2-3, with 7 nucleotides matching TRBD1. The sequence was obtained from a boy younger than 18 in good health. CDR3 sequence reads: CASSFKGALSTDTQYF. The DNA of the CDR3 is TGTGCCAGCAGCTTTAAGGGGGCGCTTAGCACAGATACGCAGTATTTT.